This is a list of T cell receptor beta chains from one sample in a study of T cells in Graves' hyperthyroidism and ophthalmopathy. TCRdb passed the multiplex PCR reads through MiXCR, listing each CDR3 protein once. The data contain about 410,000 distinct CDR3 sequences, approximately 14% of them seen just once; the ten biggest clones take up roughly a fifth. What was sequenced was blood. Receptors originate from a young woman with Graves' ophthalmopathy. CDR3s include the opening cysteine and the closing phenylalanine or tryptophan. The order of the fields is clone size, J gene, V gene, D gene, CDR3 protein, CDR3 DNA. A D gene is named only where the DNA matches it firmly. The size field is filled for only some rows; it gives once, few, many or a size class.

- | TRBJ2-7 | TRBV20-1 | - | CSVPGLYEQYF | TGCAGTGTTCCGGGACTCTACGAGCAGTACTTC
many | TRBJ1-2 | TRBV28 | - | CASSLWNGAGDYGYTF | TGTGCCAGCAGTCTATGGAATGGTGCAGGGGACTATGGCTACACCTTC
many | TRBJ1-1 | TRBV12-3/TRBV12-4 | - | CASSPGHIEAFF | TGTGCCAGCAGTCCCGGACACATCGAAGCTTTCTTT
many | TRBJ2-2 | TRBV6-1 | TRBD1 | CASRAQGARTGELFF | TGTGCCAGCAGAGCCCAGGGGGCGAGGACCGGGGAGCTGTTTTTT
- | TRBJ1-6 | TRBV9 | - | CASSSSSRVNSPLHF | TGTGCCAGCAGCTCCTCCTCTCGGGTGAATTCACCCCTCCACTTT
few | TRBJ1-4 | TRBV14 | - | CASGHWAGLELFF | TGTGCCAGCGGACACTGGGCGGGTCTTGAACTGTTTTTT
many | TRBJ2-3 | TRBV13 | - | CASSPAHSRDTQYF | TGTGCCAGCAGCCCAGCCCACAGCAGGGATACGCAGTATTTT
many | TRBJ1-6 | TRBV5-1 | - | CASSLALGSSYNSPLHF | TGCGCCAGCAGCTTGGCCCTTGGGAGCTCCTATAATTCACCCCTCCACTTT
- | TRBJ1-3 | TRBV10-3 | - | CAISDSNSGNTIYF | TGTGCCATCAGTGATTCAAACTCTGGAAACACCATATATTTT
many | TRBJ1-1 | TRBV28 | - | CASSFGGEITEAFF | TGTGCCAGCAGTTTCGGGGGCGAAATCACTGAAGCTTTCTTT
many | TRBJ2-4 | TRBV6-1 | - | CASQTGTEGIAKNIQYF | TGTGCCAGCCAAACCGGGACGGAGGGGATAGCCAAAAACATTCAGTACTTC
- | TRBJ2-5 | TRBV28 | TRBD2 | CASSLGLLAGGPTQYF | TGTGCCAGCAGTTTGGGCCTACTAGCGGGGGGGCCGACCCAGTACTTC
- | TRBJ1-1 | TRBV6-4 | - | CASSDYGRQGVPKAFF | TGTGCCAGCAGTGACTATGGTAGGCAGGGCGTTCCGAAAGCTTTCTTT
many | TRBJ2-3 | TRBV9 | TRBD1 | CASSPFQGVNGDTQYF | TGTGCCAGCAGCCCTTTCCAGGGGGTAAATGGAGATACGCAGTATTTT
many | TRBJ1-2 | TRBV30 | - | CATSLEGDGYTF | TGTGCCACTTCGTTGGAAGGGGATGGCTACACCTTC
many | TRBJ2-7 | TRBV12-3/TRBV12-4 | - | CASSLSEAREQYF | TGTGCCAGCAGTTTGAGTGAAGCGCGCGAGCAGTACTTC
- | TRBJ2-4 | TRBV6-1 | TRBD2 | CTSSEEAGSLDIQYF | TGTACCAGCAGTGAAGAAGCGGGGAGCTTAGACATTCAGTACTTC
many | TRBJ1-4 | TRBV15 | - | CATSRDLRATNEKLFF | TGTGCCACCAGCAGAGATCTCAGGGCCACTAATGAAAAACTGTTTTTT
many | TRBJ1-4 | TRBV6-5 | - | CASSYRVGWEKLFF | TGTGCCAGCAGTTACAGGGTGGGCTGGGAAAAACTGTTTTTT
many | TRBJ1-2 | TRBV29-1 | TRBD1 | CSVLTGPYGYTF | TGCAGCGTGCTGACAGGGCCGTATGGCTACACCTTC
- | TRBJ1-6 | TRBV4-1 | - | CASSQSGLGSPLHF | TGCGCCAGCAGCCAATCGGGCCTAGGGTCACCCCTCCACTTT
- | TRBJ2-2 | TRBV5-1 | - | CASRVDTGELFF | TGCGCCAGCAGGGTGGATACCGGGGAGCTGTTTTTT
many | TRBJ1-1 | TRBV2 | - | CASSLTMTENTEAFF | TGTGCCAGCAGCTTGACGATGACAGAGAACACTGAAGCTTTCTTT
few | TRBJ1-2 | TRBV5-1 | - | CASSFYSIDNYGYTF | TGCGCCAGCAGCTTTTACAGCATTGATAACTATGGCTACACCTTC
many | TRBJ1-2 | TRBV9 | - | CASSVRGSSNYGYTF | TGTGCCAGCAGCGTAAGAGGGAGTTCTAACTATGGCTACACCTTC
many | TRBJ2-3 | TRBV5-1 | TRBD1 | CASSSRQGAIDTQYF | TGCGCCAGCAGCTCAAGACAGGGGGCAATAGATACGCAGTATTTT
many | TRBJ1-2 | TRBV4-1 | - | CASSQGRDSSYGYTF | TGCGCCAGCAGCCAAGGGCGAGACAGCTCCTATGGCTACACCTTC
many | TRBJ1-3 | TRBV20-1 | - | CSARSSRESSGNTIYF | TGCAGTGCCAGGTCGAGTAGGGAGAGCTCTGGAAACACCATATATTTT
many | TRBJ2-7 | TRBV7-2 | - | CASSLVSAMMHEQYF | TGTGCCAGCAGCTTGGTATCGGCCATGATGCACGAGCAGTACTTC
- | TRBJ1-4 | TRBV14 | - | CASSHRQAPNEKLFF | TGTGCCAGCAGCCATCGACAGGCTCCTAATGAAAAACTGTTTTTT
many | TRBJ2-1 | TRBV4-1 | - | CASSQEDEQFF | TGCGCCAGCAGCCAAGAAGATGAGCAGTTCTTC
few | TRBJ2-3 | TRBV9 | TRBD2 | CASSPLAGGTSTDTQYF | TGTGCCAGCAGCCCATTAGCGGGGGGAACTAGCACAGATACGCAGTATTTT
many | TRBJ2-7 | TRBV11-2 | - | CASSPISGDTYEQYF | TGTGCCAGCAGCCCGATTAGCGGTGACACCTACGAGCAGTACTTC
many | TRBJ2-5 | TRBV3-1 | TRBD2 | CASSQDSLAGGRETQYF | TGTGCCAGCAGCCAAGATAGTCTAGCGGGGGGGCGGGAGACCCAGTACTTC